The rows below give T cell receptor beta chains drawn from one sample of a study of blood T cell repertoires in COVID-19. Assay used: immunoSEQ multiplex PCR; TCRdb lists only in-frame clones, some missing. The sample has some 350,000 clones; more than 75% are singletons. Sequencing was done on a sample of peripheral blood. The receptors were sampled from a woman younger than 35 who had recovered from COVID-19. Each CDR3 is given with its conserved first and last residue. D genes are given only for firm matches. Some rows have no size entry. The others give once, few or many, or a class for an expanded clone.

TGTGCCAGTAGTAGTACAGGGGGGGGTCAGCCCCAGCATTTT	CASSSTGGGQPQHF	-	TRBD1	TRBV19	14	TRBJ1-5
TGTGCCAGCAGCCTCGGGACAGGGGATGAAAAACTGTTTTTT	CASSLGTGDEKLFF	-	TRBD1	TRBV16	14	TRBJ1-4
TGTGCCAGCAGCTTAGGGACTAGCGACTACAATGAGCAGTTCTTC	CASSLGTSDYNEQFF	-	TRBD2	TRBV7-2	15	TRBJ2-1
TGTGCCACCAGTGATTTGCCCCAGGTGGGCAATGAGCAGTTCTTC	CATSDLPQVGNEQFF	-	-	TRBV24-1	15	TRBJ2-1
TGTGCCAGCAGCTTAGACCAGGCTGGCTGGGGCTACACCTTC	CASSLDQAGWGYTF	-	-	TRBV11-2	14	TRBJ1-2
TGTGCCAGCAGCCACAGGGAGAACACTGAAGCTTTCTTT	CASSHRENTEAFF	-	-	TRBV6-2/TRBV6-3	13	TRBJ1-1
TGTGCCAGCAGCTTGCATACAGGGGTCCCGATGAACACTGAAGCTTTCTTT	CASSLHTGVPMNTEAFF	-	TRBD1	TRBV7-2	17	TRBJ1-1
TGTGCCAGCAGCTCGACTAGCGGGAGTATCGGCAATGAGCAGTTCTTC	CASSSTSGSIGNEQFF	-	TRBD2	TRBV7-9	16	TRBJ2-1
TGTGCCAGCAGCTTAGTCAGGAATGAGCAGTTCTTC	CASSLVRNEQFF	-	-	TRBV7-2	12	TRBJ2-1
TGTGCCAGTAGTAGGGCTAGCGGGAGTCGGACAGATACGCAGTATTTT	CASSRASGSRTDTQYF	-	TRBD2	TRBV19	16	TRBJ2-3
TGTGCCAGCAGCCCAGCAGGGGACACTGAAGCTTTCTTT	CASSPAGDTEAFF	-	-	TRBV7-8	13	TRBJ1-1
TGCGCCAGCAGCCAAGATGTCATCACAGATACGCAGTATTTT	CASSQDVITDTQYF	-	-	TRBV4-3	14	TRBJ2-3
TGTGCCAGCAGGGGGGTACGGGCTAGCGGGAATCCCAAGGGGTCGTTCTTC	CASRGVRASGNPKGSFF	-	TRBD2	TRBV11-2	17	TRBJ2-1
TGTGCCAGTAGTGACGGGGACAGGTCCACTGAAGCTTTCTTT	CASSDGDRSTEAFF	-	TRBD1	TRBV19	14	TRBJ1-1
TGCGCCAGCAGCCAAGACCAGACAGGGAACACTGAAGCTTTCTTT	CASSQDQTGNTEAFF	-	-	TRBV4-3	15	TRBJ1-1
TGTGCCGTCCGCGAAAAAGTTGCCTATGAGCAGTTCTTC	CAVREKVAYEQFF	-	-	TRBV10-3	13	TRBJ2-1
TGTGCCAGCAGCGTCACTAGCGGGGGAGGCCAGAACACCGGGGAGCTGTTTTTT	CASSVTSGGGQNTGELFF	once	TRBD2	TRBV9	18	TRBJ2-2
TGTGCCAGCGGACAGGGGGCAACTGAAGCTTTCTTT	CASGQGATEAFF	-	TRBD1	TRBV2	12	TRBJ1-1
TGCGCCAGCAGTGACCCCGGGACTAGCAATGAGCAGTTCTTC	CASSDPGTSNEQFF	-	TRBD2	TRBV10-1	14	TRBJ2-1
TGTGCCACCAGTGACCACGACAGGGCGGCCACCGGGGAGCTGTTTTTT	CATSDHDRAATGELFF	-	TRBD1	TRBV24-1	16	TRBJ2-2
TGCGCCAGCAGCCAAGATCAGGGGAGCTCCGCCTACAATGAGCAGTTCTTC	CASSQDQGSSAYNEQFF	-	-	TRBV4-3	17	TRBJ2-1
TGTGCCAGCAGTACAAGTGAAGCTTTCTTT	CASSTSEAFF	-	-	TRBV6-5	10	TRBJ1-1
TGTGCCAGCAGTCGACTAGAAGGCACAGATACGCAGTATTTT	CASSRLEGTDTQYF	-	-	TRBV6-2/TRBV6-3	14	TRBJ2-3
TGTGCCAGCAGCTTAGACGGGACAGGGGACCGGGAAAAACTGTTTTTT	CASSLDGTGDREKLFF	-	TRBD1	TRBV7-2	16	TRBJ1-4
TGTGCCAGTAATGAGTGGGGACAGGGGTACAATGAGCAGTTCTTC	CASNEWGQGYNEQFF	-	TRBD1	TRBV19	15	TRBJ2-1
TGCGCCAGCAGCCCGGGACTAGCGGGAGAGTCCTACAATGAGCAGTTCTTC	CASSPGLAGESYNEQFF	-	TRBD2	TRBV5-1	17	TRBJ2-1
TGTGCCAGCAGCTACGGACCCGAGGGCTACAATGAGCAGTTCTTC	CASSYGPEGYNEQFF	-	-	TRBV5-6	15	TRBJ2-1
TGTGCCAGCAGTGAAGTATCCCGGTTGATTGGCAATGAGCAGTTCTTC	CASSEVSRLIGNEQFF	-	-	TRBV6-1	16	TRBJ2-1
TGTGCCAGCAGCTTAGGGAGCTCCTATAATTCACCCCTCCACTTT	CASSLGSSYNSPLHF	-	-	TRBV7-9	15	TRBJ1-6
TGTGCCAGCAGTGAAAGGTGGCAGGGTCTGGAGACCCAGTACTTC	CASSERWQGLETQYF	-	-	TRBV2	15	TRBJ2-5
TGTGCCAGCAGTTCATTAGGACAGAACTATGGCTACACCTTC	CASSSLGQNYGYTF	-	-	TRBV6-6	14	TRBJ1-2
TGTGCCAGTAGTACCGGACTCGGACAGGGCAACTATGGCTACACCTTC	CASSTGLGQGNYGYTF	-	TRBD1	TRBV19	16	TRBJ1-2
TGTGCCAGCTCATTCGGGACAGGGGGAGAAAAACTGTTTTTT	CASSFGTGGEKLFF	-	TRBD1	TRBV18	14	TRBJ1-4
TGCGCCAGCTTGAAACCGGGACTAGCGGGAGCGGACACCGGGGAGCTGTTTTTT	CASLKPGLAGADTGELFF	-	TRBD2	TRBV10-2	18	TRBJ2-2
TGTGCCAGCAGCGTCCAGGGAGGGGAGCTGTTTTTT	CASSVQGGELFF	-	-	TRBV11-3	12	TRBJ2-2
TGCGCCAGCAGCTTGGTTGGGAGTCTCTCTGGAAACACCATATATTTT	CASSLVGSLSGNTIYF	-	-	TRBV5-1	16	TRBJ1-3
TGTGCCAGTAGACCCGTAGGGCGGGAGGGCCAAAAAGAGCAGTTCTTC	CASRPVGREGQKEQFF	-	TRBD2	TRBV19	16	TRBJ2-1
TGTGCCAGTAGTGGGACAGACGGAAACACTGAAGCTTTCTTT	CASSGTDGNTEAFF	-	TRBD1	TRBV19	14	TRBJ1-1
TGTGCCAGCAGTTACCCCCCAGGGGTCACCATGAACACTGAAGCTTTCTTT	CASSYPPGVTMNTEAFF	-	-	TRBV6-2/TRBV6-3	17	TRBJ1-1
TGTGCCAGCAGCGGACCAGGGGACAACCAGCCCCAGCATTTT	CASSGPGDNQPQHF	-	-	TRBV7-8	14	TRBJ1-5
TGTGCCAGCAGGCCAAGGCAGGGGTTGGCCACTGAAGCTTTCTTT	CASRPRQGLATEAFF	-	-	TRBV27	15	TRBJ1-1
TGTGCCAGCAGCAACCTGGGGGGGCGTTATAATTCACCCCTCCACTTT	CASSNLGGRYNSPLHF	-	-	TRBV4-2	16	TRBJ1-6
TGTGCCAGCAGCAAAGTTAGGAGGTTACCTAACTATGGCTACACCTTC	CASSKVRRLPNYGYTF	once	-	TRBV21-1	16	TRBJ1-2
TGTGCCAGTAGTATAGTCCAGCGCTGGGTCCATAATTCACCCCTCCACTTT	CASSIVQRWVHNSPLHF	-	-	TRBV19	17	TRBJ1-6
TGTGCCAGCAATTCCCGGCTGACGGGTGGCTACACCTTC	CASNSRLTGGYTF	-	-	TRBV6-5	13	TRBJ1-2
TGTGCTAGTGGTCACCTCCGGGAGGGGGGTATGACCCAGTACTTC	CASGHLREGGMTQYF	-	TRBD2	TRBV12-5	15	TRBJ2-5
TGTGCCGGGTTGACTAGCGGGAGCTACAATGAGCAGTTCTTC	CAGLTSGSYNEQFF	once	TRBD2	TRBV30	14	TRBJ2-1
TGTGCCAGCAGTTACAAGGGGGCTGACTATGGCTACACCTTC	CASSYKGADYGYTF	-	TRBD1	TRBV6-2/TRBV6-3	14	TRBJ1-2
TGTGCCAGCAGTTTATTTCTAGCGGGTTCGGACACCGGGGAGCTGTTTTTT	CASSLFLAGSDTGELFF	-	TRBD2	TRBV28	17	TRBJ2-2
TGTGCCAGCAGTGAGGAACAGGGGTATGAAAAACTGTTTTTT	CASSEEQGYEKLFF	-	TRBD1	TRBV2	14	TRBJ1-4
TGTGCCAGTAGCAGACAGATCTCTGGAAACACCATATATTTT	CASSRQISGNTIYF	-	-	TRBV19	14	TRBJ1-3
TGTGCCAGCAGCGCTGGACAGGGGGTCTTTGGGAGCCAGCCCCAGCATTTT	CASSAGQGVFGSQPQHF	-	TRBD1	TRBV9	17	TRBJ1-5
TGTGCCAGCAGTAAGACAGGGAACACCGGGGAGCTGTTTTTT	CASSKTGNTGELFF	-	-	TRBV6-5	14	TRBJ2-2
TGTGCCAGCAGCCTAGGCAGACAGGCGCAGTATTTT	CASSLGRQAQYF	-	-	TRBV7-9	12	TRBJ2-3